Below are 10 T cell receptor beta chains sequenced from a single sample in a study of blood T cell repertoires in COVID-19. Assay used: immunoSEQ multiplex PCR; TCRdb lists only in-frame clones, some missing. Among some 330,000 clones, more than 70% were seen once, and the ten largest hold approximately 1.8%. The sample comprised PBMCs or T cells enriched from blood (not recorded which). The receptor set was obtained from a man aged 40-50 years in a cohort exposed to, infected with or recovered from COVID-19 (not recorded which).

This chain links TRBV19 with TRBJ2-7, with 10 bases matching TRBD1. The trim removed 2 bases at V and 5 bases at J, leaving 9 bases unmatched. The CDR3 runs 16 residues. CDR1 and CDR2 (germline): LNHDA, SQIVND (reference sequence). For the CDR3, the DNA is TGTGCCAGTAGTATAAGGACCGGGACAGGGGCCGACGAGCAGTACTTC. This translates into CASSIRTGTGADEQYF.

J is TRBJ1-1 and V is TRBV6-5; D unresolved. This CDR3 is built from 14 residues. Trimming took 6 bases from V and 2 from J, leaving 13 bases between them. Germline V gene sequence: CDR1 MNHEY, CDR2 SVGAGI. CDR3 amino acids: CASSDGQRNTEAFF. The CDR3 bases are TGTGCCAGCAGCGATGGCCAGCGAAACACTGAAGCTTTCTTT.

The chain uses TRBV6-1 and TRBJ1-1; D is perhaps TRBD1 (5 bases). V shed 1 base and J shed 11 bases, with 17 bases lying between them. Germline-derived CDR1 and CDR2 are MNHNS and SASEGT. The CDR3 covers 14 residues. Here the CDR3 reads CASSEGGRVSRAFF. CDR3 DNA sequence: TGTGCCAGCAGTGAAGGGGGCAGGGTTAGTCGGGCTTTCTTT.

This rearrangement joins TRBV2 to TRBJ2-1; 12 bases match TRBD2. CDR1 and CDR2 (germline): SNHLY, FYNNEI. The CDR3 has 15 amino acids. With 6 bases clipped from V and 9 bases from J, the junction kept 9 bases outside the gene matches. The CDR3 sequence is CASRETSGRGVEQFF. The CDR3 DNA reads TGTGCCAGCAGAGAGACTAGCGGGAGAGGTGTTGAGCAGTTCTTC.

The chain carries TRBV28 and TRBJ1-1; no definite D call. The germline gives CDR1 MDHEN, CDR2 SYDVKM. V gave up 6 bases and J gave up 4 bases, with 21 bases separating them. This CDR3 is 16 amino acids long. CDR3 in amino acids: CASRPLAPGRSTEAFF. The CDR3 region has the DNA TGTGCCAGCAGGCCATTAGCCCCGGGAAGAAGCACTGAAGCTTTCTTT.

The rearrangement uses TRBV2 and TRBJ2-1; TRBD2 matches 10 bases. V was pared by 5 bases and J by 2 bases, with 3 bases of the junction left unmatched. Germline lookup yields CDR1 SNHLY and CDR2 FYNNEI. This CDR3 region has 15 residues. This CDR3 reads CASSSTSGTYNEQFF. The CDR3 DNA is TGTGCCAGCAGTTCCACTAGCGGGACCTACAATGAGCAGTTCTTC.

This rearrangement joins TRBV9 to TRBJ2-7; D may be TRBD2 (6 bases). The ends were cut back, 1 base at V and 2 bases at J, with 10 bases in the middle. The V gene's germline CDR1 is SGDLS and CDR2 YYNGEE. The length of the CDR3 is 14 residues. The CDR3 loop is CASSVRSGPYEQYF. In nucleotides, the CDR3 is TGTGCCAGCAGCGTAAGAAGCGGGCCCTACGAGCAGTACTTC.

The genes are TRBV30 and TRBJ1-1, with 7 bases aligning to TRBD1. The germline gives CDR1 GTSNPN, CDR2 SVGIG (reference sequence). CDR3 length: 14 residues. V trimming: 3 bases; J trimming: 2 bases; junction bases outside the gene matches: 6. This chain's CDR3 is CAWRLRDRNTEAFF. In DNA form, the CDR3 reads TGTGCCTGGAGACTCCGGGACAGAAACACTGAAGCTTTCTTT.

The genes are TRBV10-1 and TRBJ1-1, with D perhaps matching TRBD1 (6 bases). The ends were cut back, 8 bases at V and 5 bases at J, with 21 bases in the middle. The length of the CDR3 is 15 residues. CDR1 is WNHNN, CDR2 SYGVQD, per germline (reference sequence). CDR3 nucleotide sequence: TGCGCCAGCGGCACGACAGGTCGCGGATTGACTGAAGCTTTCTTT. This sequence encodes CASGTTGRGLTEAFF.

CDR3 loop: CASSPPGTDTEAFF. CDR3 sequence (DNA): TGTGCCAGCTCACCACCAGGGACTGACACTGAAGCTTTCTTT. The chain links TRBV18 to TRBJ1-1; a possible D gene is TRBD1 (5 bases). Trimming pared 0 bases from V and 3 bases from J, leaving 8 bases between. CDR1 is KGHSH and CDR2 is LQKENI in the germline V gene. The CDR3 contains 14 residues.